The rows below give T cell receptor beta chains drawn from one sample of a study of blood T cell repertoires in COVID-19. Repertoires were generated with immunoSEQ multiplex PCR, while TCRdb's copy carries only in-frame clones and drops some. The table shows 35,000 to 40,000 clones, with about 88% occurring only once. Sequences were obtained from peripheral blood. The source is a man in his 60s with active COVID-19. CDR3s include the opening cysteine and the closing phenylalanine or tryptophan. A D gene is named only where the DNA matches it firmly. Expanded clones are given a class, and other clones once, few, many or no size at all.

size,D,J,V,CDR3,DNA
.,TRBD1,TRBJ2-1,TRBV6-8,CAKTPGQDTFSSYNEQFF,TGTGCCAAGACTCCGGGACAGGATACCTTTAGCTCCTACAATGAGCAGTTCTTC
.,TRBD1,TRBJ2-3,TRBV24-1,CATSRPPGQGTDTQYF,TGTGCCACCAGTCGACCCCCGGGACAGGGAACCGATACGCAGTATTTT
.,.,TRBJ2-3,TRBV3-1/TRBV3-2,CASSHEGSGHGTDTQYF,TGTGCCAGCAGCCACGAGGGTAGCGGCCATGGCACAGATACGCAGTATTTT
.,TRBD2,TRBJ2-1,TRBV18,CASSPSLAGDNEQFF,TGTGCCAGCTCACCTTCGCTAGCGGGAGACAATGAGCAGTTCTTC
.,TRBD2,TRBJ2-7,TRBV4-2,CASSRGTSGLQVEQYF,TGTGCCAGCAGCCGCGGGACTAGCGGGCTCCAGGTCGAGCAGTACTTC
once,TRBD1,TRBJ2-7,TRBV6-2/TRBV6-3,CASSYYRGEVEQYF,TGTGCCAGCAGTTACTACAGGGGTGAGGTCGAGCAGTACTTC
.,.,TRBJ2-1,TRBV27,CASKMAIEQFF,TGTGCCAGCAAGATGGCAATTGAGCAGTTCTTC
.,.,TRBJ2-7,TRBV27,CASGSLGGADYEQYF,TGTGCCAGCGGCAGTCTAGGGGGGGCCGACTACGAGCAGTACTTC
.,.,TRBJ2-7,TRBV6-5,CASSPRGVSYEQYF,TGTGCCAGCAGCCCCCGCGGGGTCTCCTACGAGCAGTACTTC
few,.,TRBJ1-5,TRBV5-4,CASSAGTNQPQHF,TGTGCCAGCAGCGCGGGGACCAATCAGCCCCAGCATTTT
.,TRBD1,TRBJ2-1,TRBV9,CASSRQGDYNEQFF,TGTGCCAGCAGCCGACAGGGGGACTACAATGAGCAGTTCTTC
.,TRBD1,TRBJ2-7,TRBV2,CASSGTRTGPLYF,TGTGCCAGCAGTGGGACCCGGACAGGGCCCCTATACTTC
.,TRBD1,TRBJ1-1,TRBV4-3,CASSQIPGQMNTEAFF,TGCGCCAGCAGCCAAATACCGGGACAGATGAACACTGAAGCTTTCTTT
.,.,TRBJ1-2,TRBV7-9,CASSLNPSNYGYTF,TGTGCCAGCAGCTTAAACCCGAGTAACTATGGCTACACCTTC
.,.,TRBJ2-7,TRBV2,CASTEGGGSYEQYF,TGTGCCAGCACCGAGGGAGGGGGTAGCTACGAGCAGTACTTC
.,.,TRBJ2-7,TRBV12-3/TRBV12-4,CASTSAGPYEQYF,TGTGCCAGCACTAGCGCGGGGCCCTACGAGCAGTACTTC
.,.,TRBJ1-3,TRBV4-1,CASSQPTSGGNTIYF,TGCGCCAGCAGCCAACCGACGTCGGGTGGAAACACCATATATTTT
.,.,TRBJ2-1,TRBV7-2,CASSLVARSSYNEQFF,TGTGCCAGCAGCTTAGTCGCTAGGAGCTCCTACAATGAGCAGTTCTTC
.,TRBD2,TRBJ2-7,TRBV5-1,CASSQGSGAYEQYF,TGCGCCAGCAGCCAGGGCAGCGGGGCCTACGAGCAGTACTTC
once,.,TRBJ2-7,TRBV7-9,CASSVNRESYEQYF,TGTGCCAGCAGCGTAAACAGGGAGTCCTACGAGCAGTACTTC
once,TRBD1,TRBJ2-5,TRBV2,CASRGQGETQYF,TGTGCCAGCAGGGGACAGGGGGAGACCCAGTACTTC
.,TRBD2,TRBJ2-7,TRBV27,CASMGGLVYEQYF,TGTGCCAGCATGGGAGGGTTGGTCTACGAGCAGTACTTC
.,TRBD2,TRBJ2-7,TRBV20-1,CSASLPTSGRWYEQYF,TGCAGTGCTAGTCTTCCGACTAGCGGGAGATGGTACGAGCAGTACTTC
few,.,TRBJ2-2,TRBV5-4,CASSPAGGGDFTGELFF,TGTGCCAGCAGCCCGGCCGGCGGGGGCGACTTCACCGGGGAGCTGTTTTTT
few,.,TRBJ2-7,TRBV27,CASSLVRSGSYEQYF,TGTGCCAGCAGTTTGGTCCGCTCCGGCTCCTACGAGCAGTACTTC
.,.,TRBJ2-6,TRBV5-1,CASSGTEGSGANVLTF,TGCGCCAGCAGTGGGACGGAGGGATCTGGGGCCAACGTCCTGACTTTC
.,.,TRBJ2-1,TRBV5-5,CASSYTDYNEQFF,TGTGCCAGCAGCTACACAGACTACAATGAGCAGTTCTTC
.,.,TRBJ2-5,TRBV4-3,CASSQGGTGNGETQYF,TGCGCCAGCAGCCAAGGGGGTACAGGGAACGGAGAGACCCAGTACTTC
.,.,TRBJ2-1,TRBV7-2,CASSLEWGLPYEQFF,TGTGCCAGCAGCTTAGAGTGGGGGCTTCCATATGAGCAGTTCTTC
.,TRBD2,TRBJ2-7,TRBV29-1,CSVGTSGYEQYF,TGCAGCGTCGGGACTAGCGGCTACGAGCAGTACTTC
.,TRBD2,TRBJ2-2,TRBV24-1,CATSDTSVNTGELFF,TGTGCCACCAGTGACACTAGCGTGAACACCGGGGAGCTGTTTTTT
once,.,TRBJ1-1,TRBV10-3,CAISESDKNTEAFF,TGTGCCATCAGTGAGTCGGACAAGAACACTGAAGCTTTCTTT
.,TRBD1,TRBJ2-2,TRBV27,CASSPLTGITTGELFF,TGTGCCAGCAGTCCCCTGACAGGGATAACCACCGGGGAGCTGTTTTTT
.,.,TRBJ2-5,TRBV15,CATSSRSREETQYF,TGTGCCACCAGCAGCCGTAGTCGGGAAGAGACCCAGTACTTC
.,.,TRBJ1-1,TRBV7-3,CAYVTGRRDTEAFF,TGCGCCTACGTCACAGGTCGAAGGGACACTGAAGCTTTCTTT
.,.,TRBJ2-7,TRBV11-2,CASSPTTRGEQYF,TGTGCCAGCAGCCCTACCACCCGAGGCGAGCAGTACTTC
few,.,TRBJ1-2,TRBV6-5,CASYSNYGYTF,TGTGCCAGCTACAGCAACTATGGCTACACCTTC
.,TRBD2,TRBJ2-7,TRBV5-6,CASSPVAGVGEQYF,TGTGCCAGCAGCCCGGTCGCGGGAGTAGGGGAGCAGTACTTC
.,TRBD1,TRBJ2-7,TRBV28,CASGRDRAYYEQYF,TGTGCCAGCGGACGGGACAGGGCCTACTACGAGCAGTACTTC
.,TRBD2,TRBJ2-5,TRBV10-3,CAISPLAGGDRETQYF,TGTGCCATCAGCCCCCTAGCGGGAGGGGATCGGGAGACCCAGTACTTC
.,TRBD1,TRBJ2-5,TRBV18,CASSPPDRGAETQYF,TGTGCCAGCTCACCACCGGACAGGGGGGCCGAGACCCAGTACTTC
.,.,TRBJ2-3,TRBV5-4,CASSIRGTDTQYF,TGTGCCAGCAGCATCCGTGGCACAGATACGCAGTATTTT
.,.,TRBJ1-2,TRBV7-9,CASSPDSNYGYTF,TGTGCCAGCAGCCCGGACAGTAACTATGGCTACACCTTC
.,TRBD1,TRBJ1-2,TRBV9,CASSPQGQNYGYTF,TGTGCCAGCAGCCCTCAGGGACAGAACTATGGCTACACCTTC
once,TRBD2,TRBJ2-2,TRBV19,CASLSGAGLYLRGELFF,TGTGCCAGTCTAAGCGGGGCAGGGTTGTATCTGCGCGGGGAGCTGTTTTTT
.,TRBD2,TRBJ2-1,TRBV5-1,CASSQLAGGLDEQFF,TGCGCCAGCAGCCAACTAGCGGGAGGGCTGGATGAGCAGTTCTTC